Shown below are 16 T cell receptor beta chains from a single sample sequenced in a study of CXCR3-negative and CXCR3-positive naive CD8 T cells. Via 5' RACE with UMI labels, TRB cDNA libraries were prepared. One entry per CDR3 protein, without DNA, is what TCRdb gives after re-calling the 5' RACE reads. The data show roughly 86,000 distinct CDR3 sequences, and the top ten clones hold around 0.99%. Input material: naive CXCR3- CD8+ T cells from blood. Subset in this sample: CD45RO-CCR7+CD27+CD95- naive CD8+ T cells lacking CXCR3 (TNR3-). The receptors were sampled from a human donor in good health. Some clones in this sample may be carry-over from other donors' samples.

This rearrangement joins TRBV30 to TRBJ2-7; without DNA, the TCRdb call of TRBD1 cannot be checked. CDR1 and CDR2 (germline): GTSNPN, SVGIG (reference sequence). This CDR3 contains 13 residues. The CDR3 spells CAWDEGQGNEQYF.

The V gene is TRBV20-1, the J gene TRBJ1-2. The length of the CDR3 is 14 residues. Per the germline V gene, CDR1 is DFQATT and CDR2 is SNEGSKA (reference sequence). CDR3 protein: CSARDETANYGYTF.

The V and J genes are TRBV29-1 and TRBJ2-2; the TCRdb D gene call, TRBD1, has no DNA to confirm it. Germline values: CDR1 SQVTM, CDR2 ANQGSEA. The CDR3 sequence is 12 residues long. The CDR3 region is CSVELGAGELFF.

The V gene is TRBV13, the J gene TRBJ2-7. In germline, CDR1 is PRHDT, CDR2 FYEKMQ (reference sequence). The CDR3 consists of 13 residues. CDR3 residues: CASSSGGTNEQYF. Looking up the rest from reference TRBV13 and TRBJ2-7 gives the full variable domain: AAGVIQSPRHLIKEKRETATLKCYPIPRHDTVYWYQQGPGQDPQFLISFYEKMQSDKGSIPDRFSAQQFSDYHSELNMSSLELGDSALYFCASSSGGTNEQYFGPGTRLTVT.

V usage is TRBV19 and J usage is TRBJ2-3; TCRdb lists TRBD2, though no DNA is available to test this call. The CDR3 totals 14 residues. Germline CDR1 and CDR2: LNHDA and SQIVND (reference sequence). The CDR3 is CASSPRVFTDTQYF.

The chain recombines TRBV29-1 with TRBJ2-2; TCRdb reports TRBD2, a call that lacks DNA to check it against. This CDR3 is 11 amino acids long. Germline CDR1 reads SQVTM; CDR2 reads ANQGSEA. The CDR3 region is CSVSGTGELFF.

This chain joins TRBV29-1 and TRBJ2-1; TCRdb's D call, TRBD1, is unchecked because there is no DNA. This CDR3 spans 12 amino acids. Germline CDR1 is SQVTM and CDR2 is ANQGSEA. CDR3 protein: CSVEIGGNEQFF.

The chain is built from TRBV29-1 and TRBJ2-7. The germline CDR1 and CDR2 sequences are SQVTM and ANQGSEA. The CDR3 is made up of 11 amino acids. The CDR3 sequence: CSVEERYEQYF.

This rearrangement joins TRBV7-9 to TRBJ2-6; TCRdb selects TRBD1, and the lack of DNA leaves this call unchecked. Germline lookup yields CDR1 SEHNR and CDR2 FQNEAQ (reference sequence). This CDR3 contains 17 residues. CDR3 amino acids: CASSSDRTNSGANVLTF.

J is TRBJ1-2 and V is TRBV25-1. Germline assignment: CDR1 MGHDK and CDR2 SYGVNS. The CDR3 consists of 13 residues. CDR3 sequence: CASSATENYGYTF.

V and J are TRBV2 and TRBJ1-1; TCRdb gives TRBD1 as the D gene, but with no DNA this cannot be confirmed. From germline, CDR1 is SNHLY and CDR2 FYNNEI. The CDR3 spans 15 residues. The CDR3 spells CASSERGPPNTEAFF.

V and J are TRBV7-9 and TRBJ2-4; the D call from TCRdb, TRBD1, cannot be confirmed without DNA. The CDR3 totals 20 residues. CDR1 and CDR2 (germline): SEHNR, FQNEAQ (reference sequence). The CDR3 loop reads CASSLGAGVGGGLAKNIQYF. Full variable domain (rest looked up from reference TRBV7-9 and TRBJ2-4): DTGVSQNPRHKITKRGQNVTFRCDPISEHNRLYWYRQTLGQGPEFLTYFQNEAQLEKSRLLSDRFSAERPKGSFSTLEIQRTEQGDSAMYLCASSLGAGVGGGLAKNIQYFGAGTRLSVL.

The rearrangement uses TRBV20-1 and TRBJ2-3; the D call from TCRdb, TRBD2, cannot be confirmed without DNA. This CDR3 has 15 amino acids. The V gene's germline CDR1 is DFQATT and CDR2 SNEGSKA (reference sequence). The CDR3 sequence is CSARDRGGAGDTQYF.

J is TRBJ1-3 and V is TRBV6-1. The germline gives CDR1 MNHNS, CDR2 SASEGT. The CDR3 totals 15 residues. CDR3 amino acids: CASSGGQTSGNTIYF.

This chain uses TRBV4-1 with TRBJ1-4. This CDR3 spans 14 amino acids. Germline values: CDR1 MGHRA, CDR2 YSYEKL. The CDR3 spells CASSQVIRGEKLFF.

The chain is built from TRBV3-1 and TRBJ2-1; checking the TCRdb D call of TRBD1 is not possible without DNA. The CDR3 is 14 residues long. Germline values: CDR1 LGHDT, CDR2 YNNKEL (reference sequence). CDR3 protein: CASSPGQAYNEQFF.